The 11 T cell receptor beta chains below come from one sample, sequenced in a study of CD8 T cells in ankylosing spondylitis. TCRdb redid the calling of the 5' RACE reads with MiXCR, one entry per CDR3 protein. The sample lists 200,000 or so distinct CDR3 sequences, about 20% seen once, with about 4.3% in the top ten. What was sequenced was blood, either unsorted or a sorted T cell fraction (not recorded which). The receptor set was obtained from a male donor aged 10-35 years with ankylosing spondylitis or in good health (not recorded which).

This clonotype occurred many times. This chain connects TRBV30 to TRBJ1-4; possible D gene TRBD1, 6 bases. Per the germline V gene, CDR1 is GTSNPN and CDR2 is SVGIG (reference sequence). The CDR3 spans 11 residues. Trimming removed 1 base from V and 13 bases from J, with 10 bases in between. The CDR3 reads CAWSEQGGLFF. DNA of the CDR3: TGTGCCTGGAGTGAACAGGGAGGACTGTTTTTT.

The sample holds many counts of this clonotype. The V gene is TRBV28, the J gene TRBJ2-1; 8 nucleotides align to TRBD2. The V and J ends lost 5 bases and 5 bases, in that order; junction bases with no gene match: 5. There are 14 residues in the CDR3. Germline V gives CDR1 MDHEN, CDR2 SYDVKM. CDR3 amino acids: CASSRPGLDNEQFF. The CDR3 bases are TGTGCCAGCAGTCGACCGGGACTAGACAATGAGCAGTTCTTC.

The chain recombines TRBV7-9 with TRBJ2-3; 7 bases agree with TRBD2. With 2 bases clipped from V and 0 bases from J, the junction kept 5 bases outside the gene matches. Germline V gene data show CDR1 as SEHNR and CDR2 as FQNEAQ (reference sequence). The CDR3 totals 16 residues. CDR3 in DNA: TGTGCCAGCAGCTTAACGCGGGAGAGGAGCACAGATACGCAGTATTTT. Encoded protein: CASSLTRERSTDTQYF.

In this sample, this clonotype turned up many times. The J gene is TRBJ2-3, the V gene TRBV29-1; D gene unclear. The length of the CDR3 is 10 residues. Deletions cut 4 bases from V and 3 bases from J, with 2 bases between. Looked up from germline, CDR1 is SQVTM and CDR2 is ANQGSEA. For the CDR3, the DNA is TGCAGCGTTGCGACAGATACGCAGTATTTT. This encodes CSVATDTQYF.

This clonotype was picked up many times. This chain joins TRBV12-3 or TRBV12-4 and TRBJ1-5; TRBD1 aligns across 7 bases. The V and J ends lost 6 bases and 5 bases, in that order; junction bases with no gene match: 7. The CDR3 runs to 14 residues. CDR3 sequence (DNA): TGTGCCAGCAGGATAAGGGGGCCTGATCAGCCCCAGCATTTT. Protein product: CASRIRGPDQPQHF.

The CDR3, as DNA: TGTGCCAGCAGTTTTGAGGGGCTAGGGGCCAGAGAGACCCAGTACTTC. The encoded protein is CASSFEGLGARETQYF. V usage is TRBV12-3 or TRBV12-4 and J usage is TRBJ2-5; the D gene could be TRBD1 or TRBD2 (5 bases each). The CDR3 runs 16 residues. V lost 3 bases, J lost 4 bases, and 18 bases lay in between.

The chain uses TRBV20-1 and TRBJ2-5, with TRBD1 matching over 7 bases. The CDR3 contains 13 residues. Per the germline V gene, CDR1 is DFQATT and CDR2 is SNEGSKA (reference sequence). CDR3 sequence: CSILLQGQETQYF. The CDR3 DNA reads TGCAGCATCCTTTTACAGGGGCAAGAGACCCAGTACTTC.

V and J are TRBV29-1 and TRBJ2-1; D is uncertain. Germline CDR1 is SQVTM and CDR2 is ANQGSEA. This CDR3 is built from 15 residues. The germline V and J ends were trimmed by 2 bases and 7 bases, with 18 bases remaining between them. Here the CDR3 DNA reads TGCAGCGTTGAAACCGCGAAATCGTCCGCTAATGAGCAGTTCTTC. Encoded protein: CSVETAKSSANEQFF.

The J gene is TRBJ2-5, the V gene TRBV5-4; TRBD2 agrees at 12 bases. CDR1 is SGHNT and CDR2 is YYREEE in the germline V gene (reference sequence). This CDR3 contains 15 residues. Trimming at V came to 5 bases and at J to 5 bases, leaving 7 bases not matched to a gene. The CDR3 loop is CASRSLAGGPETQYF. The CDR3 DNA is TGTGCCAGCAGATCCCTAGCGGGAGGGCCCGAGACCCAGTACTTC.

In this sample, this clonotype turned up many times. The chain couples TRBV7-2 to TRBJ2-7, with 13 bases matching TRBD2. The V gene's germline CDR1 is SGHTA and CDR2 FQGNSA. CDR3 size: 15 residues. With 3 bases clipped from V and 3 bases from J, the junction kept 2 bases outside the gene matches. The CDR3, as DNA: TGTGCCAGCAGCTTTAGGACTAGCGGGAGCTACGAGCAGTACGTC. Its translation is CASSFRTSGSYEQYV.

This chain connects TRBV19 to TRBJ2-1; 8 nucleotides match TRBD1. Germline CDR1 LNHDA, CDR2 SQIVND (reference sequence). V shed 3 bases, J shed 12 bases, and the junction held 4 bases outside the gene matches. There are 12 residues in the CDR3. The DNA of the CDR3 is TGTGCCAGTAGTATCTTCGGGACAGGGCAGTTCTTC. Protein sequence: CASSIFGTGQFF.